This TCR beta chain stems from a study of cytomegalovirus exposure and HLA in healthy donors. Study information: The roughly 110 validation repertoires used the same platform as the roughly 670 first-cohort repertoires, a later analysis reported. Study results and limitations: Researchers catalogued around 150 TCR beta chains as cytomegalovirus-associated.

Separate from the roughly 720-subject first cohort, the approximately 120-subject validation cohort was the one that the donors belonged to. Profiling relied on immunoSEQ multiplex PCR, and the TCRdb table lists in-frame clones only, not all of them. The table has roughly 330,000 clones, 87% seen once; the top ten hold 1% to 1.5%. Details on this clone: Its target is unknown.

Trimming stripped 0 bases from V and 1 base from J, with 8 bases between. The CDR3 consists of 14 residues. Per germline, CDR1 SGHDT and CDR2 YYEEEE. The chain recombines TRBV5-6 with TRBJ2-7, with a weak D call TRBD1 (5 bases). The sequence was collected from a woman in her 30s in good health and CMV-seropositive. The material sequenced was PBMCs. Here the CDR3 DNA reads TGTGCCAGCAGCTTGGTACAGGCATCCTACGAGCAGTACTTC. Its translation: CASSLVQASYEQYF. The full variable domain, with the rest looked up from reference TRBV5-6 and TRBJ2-7, is DAGVTQSPTHLIKTRGQQVTLRCSPKSGHDTVSWYQQALGQGPQFIFQYYEEEERQRGNFPDRFSGHQFPNYSSELNVNALLLGDSALYLCASSLVQASYEQYFGPGTRLTVT.